This TCR beta chain was captured in a study of T cells after somatic rescue of genetic block. This CDR3 is built from 20 residues. The germline V gene has CDR1 SGHRS and CDR2 YFSETQ. Trimming cost V 3 bases and J 3 bases; bases outside gene matches: 13. Profiled with immunoSEQ multiplex PCR; TCRdb holds only in-frame clones, not every one. The sample lists about 16,000 clones; 72% were seen once. The source of this sequence is a boy under 18. The sequenced sample consisted of peripheral blood mononuclear cells (PBMCs). The chain uses TRBV5-1 and TRBJ2-6; 12 bases are shared with TRBD1. Written as DNA, the CDR3 is TGCGCCAGCAGCTCCAACCCTCCGGGACAGGGGGCGGATGGGGCCAACGTCCTGACTTTC. Encoded protein: CASSSNPPGQGADGANVLTF.